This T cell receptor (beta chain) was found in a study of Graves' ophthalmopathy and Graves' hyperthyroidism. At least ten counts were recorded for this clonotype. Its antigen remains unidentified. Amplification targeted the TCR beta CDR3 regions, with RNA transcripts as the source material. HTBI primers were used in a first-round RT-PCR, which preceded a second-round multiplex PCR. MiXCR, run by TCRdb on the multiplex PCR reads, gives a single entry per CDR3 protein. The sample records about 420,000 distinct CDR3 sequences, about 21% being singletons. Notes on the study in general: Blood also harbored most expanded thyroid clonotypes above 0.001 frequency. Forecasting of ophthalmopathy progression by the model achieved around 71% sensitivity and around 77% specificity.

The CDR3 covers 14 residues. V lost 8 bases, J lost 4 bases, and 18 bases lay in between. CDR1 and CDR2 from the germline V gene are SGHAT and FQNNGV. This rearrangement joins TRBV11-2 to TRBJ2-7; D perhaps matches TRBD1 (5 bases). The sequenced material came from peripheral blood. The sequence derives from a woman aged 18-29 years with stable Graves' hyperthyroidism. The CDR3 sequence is CASLSLTGHYEQYF. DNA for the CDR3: TGTGCCAGCCTAAGCTTAACCGGACATTACGAGCAGTACTTC. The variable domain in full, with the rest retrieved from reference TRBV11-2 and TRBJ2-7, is EAGVAQSPRYKIIEKRQSVAFWCNPISGHATLYWYQQILGQGPKLLIQFQNNGVVDDSQLPKDRFSAERLKGVDSTLKIQPAKLEDSAVYLCASLSLTGHYEQYFGPGTRLTVT.